One and the same sample provided the 12 T cell receptor beta chains below, sequenced in a study of shared clonotypes between healthy human individuals (dated by TCRdb to 2018 to 2020). The method behind the library was the immunoSEQ multiplex PCR assay. TCRdb carries this immuneACCESS record with in-frame sequences only. Its versions omit some clonotypes, under half of them owing to an unresolved V gene in the studies checked, with the rest unexplained. The sample table lists about 1 million clones, about three quarters of them with a count of one. Of the sample, approximately 1.5% is held by the ten largest clones. Sequencing was carried out using memory CD4+ T cells sorted from blood. The cell subset or site label corresponds to: CD45RA-negative fraction. Receptors were obtained from a man aged 18 to 30 in good health.

This clone has only a few counts. Other nucleotide sequences from this sample produce the same CDR3. The chain employs TRBV6-1 and TRBJ1-1; D gene uncertain. Germline assignment: CDR1 MNHNS and CDR2 SASEGT. V was pared by 4 bases and J by 2 bases, with 11 bases between. The CDR3 runs to 14 residues. CDR3 amino acids: CASSVIGVNTEAFF. The CDR3 DNA reads as TGTGCCAGCAGTGTAATCGGGGTAAACACTGAAGCTTTCTTT.

The chain employs TRBV30 and TRBJ1-2; D is possibly TRBD1 (5 bases). V was trimmed by 8 bases and J by 4 bases, leaving 14 bases between them. CDR1 and CDR2 (germline): GTSNPN, SVGIG (reference sequence). The CDR3 has 12 amino acids. The CDR3 region has the DNA TGTGCCCGGGGGATGGAGCTCTATGGCTACACCTTC. It encodes CARGMELYGYTF.

This sequence joins TRBV5-1 and TRBJ2-7, with D perhaps TRBD2 (6 bases). V lost 0 bases, J lost 2 bases, and 12 bases lay in between. The CDR3 length is 15 residues. In germline, CDR1 is SGHRS, CDR2 YFSETQ. CDR3 residues: CASSLGGPGAYEQYF. For the CDR3, the DNA is TGCGCCAGCAGCTTGGGAGGTCCGGGGGCCTACGAGCAGTACTTC.

J is TRBJ2-2 and V is TRBV5-1, with 8 bases identical to TRBD2. In germline, CDR1 is SGHRS, CDR2 YFSETQ. Germline trimming cut 4 bases from V and 6 bases from J; bases unmatched to any gene: 11. This CDR3 region has 16 residues. Written as DNA, the CDR3 is TGCGCCAGCAGCGCCACAGGGACGGGAGGGCCCGGGGAGCTGTTTTTT. Protein sequence: CASSATGTGGPGELFF.

V gene TRBV6-5 combines with J gene TRBJ2-5; 8 positions agree with TRBD1. The CDR3 totals 15 residues. Germline lookup yields CDR1 MNHEY and CDR2 SVGAGI. Trimming removed 2 bases from V and 5 bases from J; junction bases left unmatched: 7. Here the CDR3 DNA reads TGTGCCAGCAGTTACGTGGCAGGGGGCTCGGAGACCCAGTACTTC. Translated, it gives CASSYVAGGSETQYF.

This sequence joins TRBV5-1 and TRBJ2-2; D perhaps matches TRBD1 (6 bases). This CDR3 region has 16 residues. Trimming cost V 0 bases and J 6 bases, with 15 bases left between them. CDR1 and CDR2 (germline): SGHRS, YFSETQ. The CDR3 protein is CASSLAEAGDPGELFF. The CDR3 region has the DNA TGCGCCAGCAGCTTGGCCGAGGCAGGGGACCCCGGGGAGCTGTTTTTT.

The J gene is TRBJ2-3, the V gene TRBV10-3; 9 bases are a match to TRBD2. The V gene's germline CDR1 is ENHRY and CDR2 SYGVKD. The CDR3 has 15 amino acids. V gave up 6 bases and J gave up 5 bases; unmatched junction bases: 9. The CDR3 DNA is TGTGCCATCAGCGAGGGCGGGAGGGCCCGAGATACGCAGTATTTT. This translates into CAISEGGRARDTQYF.

This rearrangement joins TRBV5-4 to TRBJ2-7; the match to TRBD2 covers 8 bases. The germline CDR1 and CDR2 sequences are SGHNT and YYREEE (reference sequence). The trim removed 5 bases at V and 1 base at J, leaving 8 bases unmatched. The CDR3 is 15 amino acids. In DNA form, the CDR3 reads TGTGCCAGCAGTCACAGCGGGAGTGCGTCCTACGAGCAGTACTTC. Its translation is CASSHSGSASYEQYF.

The rearrangement links TRBV2 to TRBJ2-2, with unresolved D. V was pared by 3 bases and J by 4 bases, with 12 bases between. From germline, CDR1 is SNHLY and CDR2 FYNNEI. The CDR3 loop spans 15 amino acids. Here the CDR3 DNA reads TGTGCCAGCAGTGAGTCGGTTGGATCCACCGGGGAGCTGTTTTTT. Residues: CASSESVGSTGELFF.

J is TRBJ2-2 and V is TRBV5-5, with a weak D call TRBD2 (6 bases). The CDR3 consists of 15 residues. V lost 6 bases, J lost 4 bases, and 16 bases lay in between. Germline V gene data show CDR1 as SGHKS and CDR2 as YYEKEE (reference sequence). The CDR3 coding sequence is TGTGCCAGCACCCTGCCGGCGGGGAGCACCGGGGAGCTGTTTTTT. This translates into CASTLPAGSTGELFF.

J is TRBJ1-2 and V is TRBV7-2; 11 positions match TRBD1. V was clipped by 4 bases and J by 2 bases; unmatched bases: 3. The CDR3 extends over 15 amino acids. The V gene's germline CDR1 is SGHTA and CDR2 FQGNSA. The CDR3 region has the DNA TGTGCCAGCAGCTCTTGGGACAGGGGGAACTATGGCTACACCTTC. Its protein product is CASSSWDRGNYGYTF.

This chain uses TRBV30 with TRBJ2-5; D is undetermined. The J call may not be correct, given that the DNA end is closer to TRBJ2-7. The length of the CDR3 is 14 residues. Germline CDR1 GTSNPN, CDR2 SVGIG (reference sequence). This chain's CDR3 is CAWSAPPRTYEQYF. The CDR3 nucleotides read TGTGCCTGGAGTGCTCCCCCTAGAACCTACGAGCAGTACTTC.